Shown below are 25 T cell receptor beta chains from a single sample sequenced in a study of sequential checkpoint blockade in melanoma (dated 2019 in TCRdb). The method behind the library was the immunoSEQ multiplex PCR assay. TCRdb holds this immuneACCESS table with in-frame rearrangements only. Some clones are missing; in checked studies, unresolved V genes explain under half, and the rest has no known cause. The sample table contains fewer than 50,000 clones; only one count was recorded for about 88% of them. The ten largest clones take up around 11% of the sample. The sample's treatment or condition label, in plain terms: randomized to nivolumab then ipilimumab (arm A) or the reverse (arm B). Sequences were derived from CD8+ T cells sorted from blood (inferred from file names), sampled from a patient given nivolumab and ipilimumab in sequence. The receptor set was obtained from a human donor with melanoma.

The rearrangement uses TRBV29-1 and TRBJ2-2; weak D call: TRBD1 (6 bases). The CDR3 is 16 residues long. The V gene's germline CDR1 is SQVTM and CDR2 ANQGSEA. V was pared by 0 bases and J by 5 bases, with 16 bases between. DNA of the CDR3: TGCAGCGTTGAAGATTGGGACAAATCAAGGACCGGGGAGCTGTTTTTT. Translating gives CSVEDWDKSRTGELFF.

The gene calls are TRBV11-3 and TRBJ1-4; TRBD1 aligns across 7 bases. The CDR3 is made up of 18 amino acids. The J segment lost 5 bases and the V segment lost 4 bases, leaving 16 bases of the junction unmatched. The germline V gene has CDR1 SGHNT and CDR2 YENEEA. The chain's CDR3 is CASSSRSKSGGGNEKLFF. For the CDR3, the DNA is TGTGCCAGCAGCTCGAGAAGCAAATCAGGGGGTGGAAATGAAAAACTGTTTTTT.

On this clone: A junction boundary mismatches the germline segment, possibly from a read error. The chain recombines TRBV7-8 with TRBJ2-7, with D uncertain. Looked up from germline, CDR1 is SGHVS and CDR2 is FQNEAQ. This CDR3 is 12 amino acids long. The DNA of the CDR3 is TGTGCCAGCAGCTTAGGTTCCTTCGAGCAGTACTTC. Amino acid sequence: CASSLGSFEQYF.

The rearrangement uses TRBV29-1 and TRBJ2-7; 7 bases map to TRBD2. This CDR3 is built from 17 residues. Germline V gene sequence: CDR1 SQVTM, CDR2 ANQGSEA. The ends lost 0 bases at V and 1 base at J; junction bases unmatched: 12. This CDR3 reads CSVEDAGGEGLSYEQYF. In DNA, the CDR3 is TGCAGCGTTGAAGATGCTGGTGGGGAGGGCCTATCCTACGAGCAGTACTTC.

A few counts support this clone. The rearrangement joins TRBV21-1 to TRBJ1-5; the table's D call TRBD1 went unverified against the DNA. TRBV21-1 is annotated as a pseudogene. This CDR3 contains 14 residues. The CDR3 sequence: CAPRGIYSNQPQHF. For the CDR3, the DNA is TGTGCCCCCAGGGGCATCTATAGCAATCAGCCCCAGCATTTT.

V and J are TRBV6-6 and TRBJ1-2; the match to TRBD1 covers 8 bases. Germline V gene sequence: CDR1 MNHNY, CDR2 SVGAGI (reference sequence). This CDR3 comprises 14 residues. V dropped 1 base and J dropped 7; count of bases not matched to a gene: 5. CDR3 bases: TGTGCCAGCAGTTACTTCGGACAGGGTCGTGGCTACACCTTC. This gives the protein CASSYFGQGRGYTF.

In its sample, this clone was seen a few times. The CDR3 here is CASSRDSNSQPQHF. The CDR3, as DNA: TGTGCCAGCAGCCGCGATTCTAATAGCCAGCCCCAGCATTTT. This chain uses TRBV7-9 with TRBJ1-5; D not certain. Germline V gene sequence: CDR1 SEHNR, CDR2 FQNEAQ (reference sequence). With 5 bases removed from V and 7 bases from J, the gap between germline ends came to 15 bases. The CDR3 is 14 residues long.

The gene calls are TRBV9 and TRBJ2-4; tentative D call: TRBD2 (5 bases). V was clipped by 0 bases and J by 3 bases, with 10 bases between them. This CDR3 contains 15 residues. Germline loops: CDR1 SGDLS, CDR2 YYNGEE. The CDR3 loop reads CASSVDQSGKNIQYF. Here the CDR3 DNA reads TGTGCCAGCAGCGTAGATCAAAGCGGCAAAAACATTCAGTACTTC.

The count of this clone is one. This sequence joins TRBV19 and TRBJ2-7; tentative D call: TRBD1 (6 bases). Trimming took 10 bases from V and 1 from J, leaving 14 bases between them. CDR1 is LNHDA and CDR2 is SQIVND in the germline V gene (reference sequence). The CDR3 loop spans 13 amino acids. CDR3 nucleotide sequence: TGTGCCACGGTAGACAGGTTATCCTACGAGCAGTACTTC. Protein: CATVDRLSYEQYF.

The chain carries TRBV5-6 and TRBJ2-7; TRBD1 matches at 8 bases. The V and J ends lost 2 bases and 2 bases, in that order; junction bases with no gene match: 3. Germline CDR1 reads SGHDT; CDR2 reads YYEEEE. This CDR3 comprises 14 residues. The CDR3 sequence is CASSFGQGTYEQYF. For the CDR3, the DNA is TGTGCCAGCAGCTTCGGACAGGGCACCTACGAGCAGTACTTC.

V gene TRBV27 combines with J gene TRBJ1-4, with a weak D call TRBD1 (5 bases). The germline gives CDR1 MNHEY, CDR2 SMNVEV (reference sequence). CDR3 length: 16 amino acids. Trimming shortened V by 5 bases and J by 0 bases, and 13 bases separated the two germline ends. CDR3 bases: TGTGCCAGCAGTGATCTAGGGGATGCAACTAATGAAAAACTGTTTTTT. It specifies CASSDLGDATNEKLFF.

V gene TRBV27 combines with J gene TRBJ2-2; D is unresolved. V was cut by 5 bases and J by 6 bases, with 13 bases left in between. Germline V gene sequence: CDR1 MNHEY, CDR2 SMNVEV (reference sequence). This CDR3 is built from 14 residues. This CDR3 reads CASSTIVGPGELFF. The DNA of the CDR3 is TGTGCCAGCAGTACCATTGTGGGCCCCGGGGAGCTGTTTTTT.

The chain joins TRBV10-2 to TRBJ2-5, with 9 bases that match TRBD2. Germline V lookup: CDR1 WSHSY, CDR2 SAAADI. The CDR3 sequence is 15 residues long. The J segment lost 2 bases and the V segment lost 2 bases, leaving 3 bases of the junction unmatched. DNA for the CDR3: TGCGCCAGCAGTGAGCCGACTAGCGGACAAGAGACCCAGTACTTC. Translation gives CASSEPTSGQETQYF.

V gene TRBV7-2 combines with J gene TRBJ2-7; 7 bases fit TRBD1. The germline CDR1 and CDR2 sequences are SGHTA and FQGNSA. The trim removed 5 bases at V and 1 base at J, leaving 5 bases unmatched. The CDR3 has 14 amino acids. Written as DNA, the CDR3 is TGTGCCAGCAGCCTTGACAGGGTTTCCTACGAGCAGTACGTC. Translating gives CASSLDRVSYEQYV.

J is TRBJ2-1 and V is TRBV7-9; D is perhaps TRBD2 (5 bases). V was shortened by 5 bases and J by 7 bases, with 15 bases between the two germline ends. Per germline, CDR1 SEHNR and CDR2 FQNEAQ (reference sequence). This CDR3 contains 14 residues. Written as DNA, the CDR3 is TGTGCCAGCAGCCACACCACTAGATATAATGAGCAGTTCTTC. Its protein is CASSHTTRYNEQFF.

The chain uses TRBV6-5 and TRBJ2-7; TRBD1 matches at 9 bases. CDR1 and CDR2 (germline): MNHEY, SVGAGI. The CDR3 has 15 residues. After removal of 5 bases from V and 6 bases from J, the junction contained 11 bases not matched to a gene. The CDR3 DNA reads TGTGCCAGCAGTCCCTTTGGGACAGGGCTTGCCGAGCAGTACTTC. Residues: CASSPFGTGLAEQYF.

The chain uses TRBV15 and TRBJ2-3, with TRBD1 as a possible D gene (5 bases). The V end lost 5 bases, the J end lost 1 base, and 13 bases lay between the germline ends. CDR1 is LNHNV and CDR2 is YYDKDF in the germline V gene (reference sequence). The CDR3 has 15 residues. This CDR3 is CATSHLGRRTDTQYF. The CDR3 DNA is TGTGCCACCAGCCATTTGGGGCGTCGCACAGATACGCAGTATTTT.

This CDR3 is CASSSTSGGNSGANVLTF. Here the CDR3 DNA reads TGTGCCAGCAGCTCAACTAGCGGGGGGAACTCTGGGGCCAACGTCCTGACTTTC. The chain recombines TRBV11-2 with TRBJ2-6, with 12 bases matching TRBD2. Per the germline V gene, CDR1 is SGHAT and CDR2 is FQNNGV. The CDR3 totals 18 residues. Losses at the gene ends were 4 bases for V and 0 bases for J; bases not matched to a gene: 4. Full variable domain (remainder filled in from reference TRBV11-2 and TRBJ2-6): EAGVAQSPRYKIIEKRQSVAFWCNPISGHATLYWYQQILGQGPKLLIQFQNNGVVDDSQLPKDRFSAERLKGVDSTLKIQPAKLEDSAVYLCASSSTSGGNSGANVLTFGAGSRLTVL.

With regard to this clone: The same CDR3 also results from other DNA sequences found in this sample. The V call is TRBV18, the J call TRBJ2-7; TRBD1 matches 8 bases. The CDR3 is 16 amino acids. The ends lost 3 bases at V and 1 base at J; junction bases unmatched: 8. From germline, CDR1 is KGHSH and CDR2 LQKENI. The CDR3 DNA is TGTGCCAGCTCACCTGGACAGGGAGCGTTTTCCTACGAGCAGTACTTC. Translated: CASSPGQGAFSYEQYF.

This sequence joins TRBV7-8 and TRBJ1-1; TRBD1 might be the D (5 bases). There are 17 residues in the CDR3. CDR1 is SGHVS and CDR2 is FQNEAQ in the germline V gene. V was pared by 5 bases and J by 0 bases, with 19 bases between. Here the CDR3 DNA reads TGTGCCAGCAGCGCAGAGACAGTATCCTCAATGAACACTGAAGCTTTCTTT. Amino acids: CASSAETVSSMNTEAFF. The full variable domain, in which reference TRBV7-8 and TRBJ1-1 provide the parts outside the CDR3, is GAGVSQSPRYKVAKRGQDVALRCDPISGHVSLFWYQQALGQGPEFLTYFQNEAQLDKSGLPSDRFFAERPEGSVSTLKIQRTQQEDSAVYLCASSAETVSSMNTEAFFGQGTRLTVV.

This rearrangement joins TRBV9 to TRBJ2-7; D possibly corresponds to TRBD1 (8 bases). The CDR3 contains 16 residues. V lost 0 bases and J 2 bases, leaving 15 bases between the germline ends. Germline assignment: CDR1 SGDLS and CDR2 YYNGEE. The CDR3 DNA reads as TGTGCCAGCAGCGTAGAAGCGGGACAGGTCCCCTACGAGCAGTACTTC. It codes for CASSVEAGQVPYEQYF.

The chain has TRBV30 and TRBJ2-1; 8 positions match TRBD2. Germline V lookup: CDR1 GTSNPN, CDR2 SVGIG (reference sequence). The V and J ends lost 2 bases and 1 base, in that order; junction bases with no gene match: 4. The CDR3 spans 15 residues. The CDR3 DNA reads TGTGCCTGGAGTTTCGGGACTAGTTCCTACAATGAGCAGTTCTTC. It yields the protein CAWSFGTSSYNEQFF.

This chain connects TRBV18 to TRBJ2-7; D perhaps matches TRBD1 (6 bases). This CDR3 has 14 amino acids. V shed 2 bases and J shed 2 bases, with 10 bases lying between them. Per germline, CDR1 KGHSH and CDR2 LQKENI. CDR3 loop: CASSPADRPYEQYV. The CDR3 bases are TGTGCCAGCTCACCAGCCGACAGGCCCTACGAGCAGTACGTC.

The CDR3 DNA sequence: TGTGCCAGCAGTACACAGGGGGAAGGTGGCTACACCTTC. It yields the protein CASSTQGEGGYTF. The V and J genes are TRBV6-5 and TRBJ1-2, with 8 bases matching TRBD1. The CDR3 has 13 residues. J lost 7 bases, V lost 5 bases, and 6 bases had no gene match. CDR1 is MNHEY, CDR2 SVGAGI, per germline.

This chain joins TRBV7-7 and TRBJ1-1, with TRBD1 identical over 8 bases. Germline CDR1 is SSHAT and CDR2 is FNYEAQ (reference sequence). J was trimmed by 8 bases and V by 1 base; bases with no gene match: 3. The CDR3 is 13 amino acids. The CDR3 nucleotides are TGTGCCAGCAGCTTAGGGACAGGGAGCGAAGCTTTCTTT. This translates into CASSLGTGSEAFF.